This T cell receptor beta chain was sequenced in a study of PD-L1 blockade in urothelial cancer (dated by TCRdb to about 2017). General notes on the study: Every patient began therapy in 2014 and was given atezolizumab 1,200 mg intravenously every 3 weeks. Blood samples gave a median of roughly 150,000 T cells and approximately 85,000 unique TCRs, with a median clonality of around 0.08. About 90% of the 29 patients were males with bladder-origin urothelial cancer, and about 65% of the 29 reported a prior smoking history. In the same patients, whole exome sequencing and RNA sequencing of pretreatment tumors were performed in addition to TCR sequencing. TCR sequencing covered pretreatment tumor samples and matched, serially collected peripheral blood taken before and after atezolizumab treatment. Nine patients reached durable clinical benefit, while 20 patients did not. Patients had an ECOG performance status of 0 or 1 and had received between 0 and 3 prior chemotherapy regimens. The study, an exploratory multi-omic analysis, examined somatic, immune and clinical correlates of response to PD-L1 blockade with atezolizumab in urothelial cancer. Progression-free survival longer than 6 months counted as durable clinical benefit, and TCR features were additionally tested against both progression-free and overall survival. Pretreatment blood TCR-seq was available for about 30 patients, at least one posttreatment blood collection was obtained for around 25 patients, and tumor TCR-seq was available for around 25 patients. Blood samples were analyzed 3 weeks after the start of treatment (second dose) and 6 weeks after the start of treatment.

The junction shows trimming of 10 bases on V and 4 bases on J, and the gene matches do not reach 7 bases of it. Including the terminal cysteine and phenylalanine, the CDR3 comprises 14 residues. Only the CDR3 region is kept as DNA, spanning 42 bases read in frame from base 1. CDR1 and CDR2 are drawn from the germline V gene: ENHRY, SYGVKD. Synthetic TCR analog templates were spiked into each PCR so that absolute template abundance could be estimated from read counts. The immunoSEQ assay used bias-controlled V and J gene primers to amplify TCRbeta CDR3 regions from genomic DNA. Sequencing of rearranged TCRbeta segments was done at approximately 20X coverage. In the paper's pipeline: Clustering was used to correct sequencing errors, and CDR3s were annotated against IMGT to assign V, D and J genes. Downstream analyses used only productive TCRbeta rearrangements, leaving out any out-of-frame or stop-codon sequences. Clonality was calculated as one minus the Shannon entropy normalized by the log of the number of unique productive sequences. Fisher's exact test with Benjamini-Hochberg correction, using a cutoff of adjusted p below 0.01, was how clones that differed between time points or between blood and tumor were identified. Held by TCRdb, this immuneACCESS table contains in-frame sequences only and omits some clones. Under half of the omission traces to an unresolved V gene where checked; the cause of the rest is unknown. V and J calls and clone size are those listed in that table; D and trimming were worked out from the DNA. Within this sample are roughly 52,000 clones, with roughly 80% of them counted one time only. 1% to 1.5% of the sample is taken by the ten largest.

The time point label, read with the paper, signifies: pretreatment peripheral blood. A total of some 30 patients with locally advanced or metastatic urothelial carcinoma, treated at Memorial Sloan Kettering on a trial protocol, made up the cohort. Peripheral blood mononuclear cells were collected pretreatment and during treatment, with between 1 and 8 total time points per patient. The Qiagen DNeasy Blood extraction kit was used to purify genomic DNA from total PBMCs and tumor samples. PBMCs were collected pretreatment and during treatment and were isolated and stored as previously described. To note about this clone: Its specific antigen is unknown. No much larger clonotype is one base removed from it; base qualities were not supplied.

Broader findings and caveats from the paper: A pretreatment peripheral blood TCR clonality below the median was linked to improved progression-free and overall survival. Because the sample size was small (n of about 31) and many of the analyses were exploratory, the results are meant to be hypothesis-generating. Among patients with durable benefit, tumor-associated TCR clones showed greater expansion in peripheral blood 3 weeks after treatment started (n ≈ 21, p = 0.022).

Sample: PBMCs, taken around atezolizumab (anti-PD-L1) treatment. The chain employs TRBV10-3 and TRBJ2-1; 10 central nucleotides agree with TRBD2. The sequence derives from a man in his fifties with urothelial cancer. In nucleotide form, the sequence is TGTGCCACCAGCCCGGGACTAGCGTACAATGAGCAGTTCTTC. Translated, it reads CATSPGLAYNEQFF.